This T cell receptor beta chain was sequenced during a study of T cell responses to AZD1222 COVID-19 vaccine. Turning to this clone: No antigen is known for it.

Study-wide results and limits: Close to half of all spike-specific TCRs reportedly target regions of the variants that are unmutated.

V lost 1 base to trimming and J lost 6 bases, with 7 bases between them. The CDR3 has 13 residues. Germline CDR1 and CDR2: SGHDN and FVKESK. Only in-frame clones appear in the TCRdb table, and some are missing; sequencing was by immunoSEQ multiplex PCR. The table has some 150,000 clones, about nine tenths seen once. V is TRBV14 and J is TRBJ2-1; D might be TRBD1 (5 bases). This material consisted of peripheral blood, taken on day 0 of AZD1222 vaccination. This receptor was taken from an adult in good health. In DNA form, the CDR3 reads TGTGCCAGCAGCCAAGGTAGGGGCAATGAGCAGTTCTTC. Its translation is CASSQGRGNEQFF.